The 13 T cell receptor beta chains in this list originate from one sample, sequenced in a study of blood T cells in healthy people across ages (dated by TCRdb to 2015 to 2017). Library construction relied on 5' RACE. The sequencing machine was an Illumina HiSeq 2500. A second PCR of roughly 7 to 11 cycles was performed with a sample-barcoded 5' primer and a J-beta primer mix. TCRdb took the public reads, trimmed them with fastp at Q25, ran MiXCR for clone calling and kept in-frame beta chains. When rows share a CDR3 protein, they turn into one entry using the most common DNA and genes. Present in this sample are 850,000 to 1,000,000 distinct CDR3 sequences, 51% of which were seen just once. Together, the top ten hold about 22% of the sample. Input material: blood. These receptors came from a woman in her sixties or seventies in good health.

The chain carries TRBV28 and TRBJ2-7, with D perhaps matching TRBD2 (6 bases). Trimming stripped 4 bases from V and 3 bases from J, with 22 bases between. This CDR3 contains 17 residues. CDR1 is MDHEN and CDR2 is SYDVKM in the germline V gene. This CDR3 is CASSSPWRALGYYEQYF. As DNA, the CDR3 is TGTGCCAGCAGTTCCCCGTGGAGGGCGTTAGGTTACTACGAGCAGTACTTC.

This clonotype has only a few counts. The J gene is TRBJ2-7, the V gene TRBV5-1; 9 positions agree with TRBD1. The V gene's germline CDR1 is SGHRS and CDR2 YFSETQ. V shed 4 bases and J 2 bases; nucleotides not matched to a gene: 10. CDR3 length: 16 amino acids. CDR3 nucleotides: TGCGCCAGCAGCGGCAACACAGGGGGCGCAACCTACGAGCAGTACTTC. It encodes CASSGNTGGATYEQYF. Full variable domain (missing parts from reference TRBV5-1 and TRBJ2-7): KAGVTQTPRYLIKTRGQQVTLSCSPISGHRSVSWYQQTPGQGLQFLFEYFSETQRNKGNFPGRFSGRQFSNSRSEMNVSTLELGDSALYLCASSGNTGGATYEQYFGPGTRLTVT.

This clonotype showed up just a few times. The chain recombines TRBV4-1 with TRBJ2-6, with no clear D. V shed 0 bases and J shed 0 bases, with 6 bases lying between them. Germline CDR1 MGHRA, CDR2 YSYEKL. CDR3 length equals 16 residues. DNA of the CDR3: TGCGCCAGCAGCCAAGATGTCGTCTCTGGGGCCAACGTCCTGACTTTC. Encoded protein: CASSQDVVSGANVLTF.

The rearrangement links TRBV12-3 or TRBV12-4 to TRBJ2-5; D unclear. V shed 3 bases and J shed 6 bases, with 17 bases lying between them. This CDR3 contains 15 residues. CDR3 in amino acids: CASSFGQAQSKTQYF. In nucleotides, the CDR3 is TGTGCCAGCAGTTTCGGGCAAGCCCAATCGAAGACCCAGTACTTC.

The rearrangement links TRBV20-1 to TRBJ2-7; TRBD2 agrees at 7 bases. V dropped 4 bases and J dropped 3; count of bases not matched to a gene: 15. There are 16 residues in the CDR3. CDR1 is DFQATT, CDR2 SNEGSKA, per germline (reference sequence). CDR3 nucleotides: TGCAGTGCTACGTCCGCGTGGCGGGAGAGGAGCTACGAGCAGTACTTC. It specifies CSATSAWRERSYEQYF.

This chain uses TRBV4-2 with TRBJ2-3; D unresolved. The CDR3 contains 16 residues. Between the trimmed V and J ends, which lost 0 bases and 0 bases, there was a span of 10 bases. Germline CDR1 LGHNA, CDR2 YNFKEQ. In DNA, the CDR3 is TGTGCCAGCAGCCAAGATGGTACCCTTAGCACAGATACGCAGTATTTT. Its protein is CASSQDGTLSTDTQYF.

V and J are TRBV3-1 and TRBJ1-5; no clear D gene. The CDR3 runs 14 residues. Germline V gives CDR1 LGHDT, CDR2 YNNKEL (reference sequence). V shed 3 bases and J shed 3 bases, with 9 bases lying between them. Written as DNA, the CDR3 is TGTGCCAGCAGCCAGGGGTATTACAATCAGCCCCAGCATTTT. Its protein is CASSQGYYNQPQHF. The variable domain in full, completed from reference TRBV3-1 and TRBJ1-5, reads DTAVSQTPKYLVTQMGNDKSIKCEQNLGHDTMYWYKQDSKKFLKIMFSYNNKELIINETVPNRFSPKSPDKAHLNLHINSLELGDSAVYFCASSQGYYNQPQHFGDGTRLSIL.

The chain couples TRBV20-1 to TRBJ2-3; TRBD2 agrees at 13 bases. Trimming removed 5 bases from V and 2 bases from J; junction bases left unmatched: 7. CDR1 and CDR2 (germline): DFQATT, SNEGSKA (reference sequence). This CDR3 is 16 amino acids long. The CDR3 region has the DNA TGCAGTGCTCGCACTAGCGGGAGGGGGCACACAGATACGCAGTATTTT. Encoded protein: CSARTSGRGHTDTQYF.

This chain links TRBV10-3 with TRBJ1-2, with D maybe TRBD1 (5 bases). The V and J ends lost 0 bases and 2 bases respectively, with 13 bases between them. Germline V gene data show CDR1 as ENHRY and CDR2 as SYGVKD. This CDR3 has 16 residues. The CDR3 protein is CAISESGTRGNYGYTF. The CDR3 region has the DNA TGTGCCATCAGTGAGTCCGGGACCCGAGGGAACTATGGCTACACCTTC.

This clonotype has a single count. The J gene is TRBJ2-1, the V gene TRBV5-1; D ambiguous. V lost 3 bases and J 15 bases, leaving 16 bases between the germline ends. This CDR3 contains 12 residues. Germline loops: CDR1 SGHRS, CDR2 YFSETQ. Here the CDR3 DNA reads TGCGCCAGCAGCTCGCGCGCGGCAGATCTGTTCTTC. Translating it yields CASSSRAADLFF.

This clonotype was detected a few times. The rearrangement links TRBV20-1 to TRBJ2-1; 10 bases line up with TRBD2. Germline CDR1 is DFQATT and CDR2 is SNEGSKA (reference sequence). The trim removed 0 bases at V and 8 bases at J, leaving 4 bases unmatched. This CDR3 contains 14 residues. CDR3 residues: CSARDSSGRYEQFF. The CDR3 DNA sequence: TGCAGTGCTAGAGATTCTAGCGGGAGATATGAGCAGTTCTTC.

The J gene is TRBJ2-1, the V gene TRBV5-1; D is perhaps TRBD2 (5 bases). This CDR3 contains 15 residues. V was trimmed by 3 bases and J by 4 bases, leaving 14 bases between them. Germline lookup yields CDR1 SGHRS and CDR2 YFSETQ. The CDR3 protein is CASSWTSGVYNEQFF. The CDR3 DNA is TGCGCCAGCAGCTGGACGAGCGGAGTGTACAATGAGCAGTTCTTC.

The rearrangement uses TRBV6-2 or TRBV6-3 and TRBJ2-5; 10 positions match TRBD2. The V and J ends lost 7 bases and 4 bases, in that order; junction bases with no gene match: 6. CDR1 is MNHEY, CDR2 SVGEGT, per germline. The CDR3 is 14 amino acids. This CDR3 is CASTLAGGGETQYF. The CDR3 DNA sequence: TGTGCCAGCACCTTAGCGGGAGGAGGAGAGACCCAGTACTTC.